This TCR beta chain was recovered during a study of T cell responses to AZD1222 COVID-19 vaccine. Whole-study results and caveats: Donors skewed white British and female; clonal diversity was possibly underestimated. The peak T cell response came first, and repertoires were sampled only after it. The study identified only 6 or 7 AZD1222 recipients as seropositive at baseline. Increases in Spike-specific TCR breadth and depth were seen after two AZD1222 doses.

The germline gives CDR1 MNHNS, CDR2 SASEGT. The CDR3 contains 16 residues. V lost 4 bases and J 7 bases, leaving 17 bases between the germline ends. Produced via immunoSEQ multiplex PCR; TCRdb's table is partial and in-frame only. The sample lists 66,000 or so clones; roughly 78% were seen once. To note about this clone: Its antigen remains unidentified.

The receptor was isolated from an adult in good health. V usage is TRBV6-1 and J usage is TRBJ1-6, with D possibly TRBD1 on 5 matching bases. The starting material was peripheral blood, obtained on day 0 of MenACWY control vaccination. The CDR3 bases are TGTGCCAGCAGTGTTGAGTCGGGACTGCAAAATTCACCCCTCCACTTT. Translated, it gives CASSVESGLQNSPLHF.